Below are 10 T cell receptor beta chains sequenced from a single sample in a study of T cell changes during pregnancy in multiple sclerosis. Assay: immunoSEQ multiplex PCR; the TCRdb copy retains only in-frame clones and omits some. The sample contains tens of thousands of clones, 85% to 95% of which appear only once. Sequencing used CD8+ T cells from peripheral blood mononuclear cells, obtained in the third trimester of pregnancy. These receptors were obtained from a female donor with multiple sclerosis, enrolled in a pregnancy study.

This clone was found a few times. The chain recombines TRBV2 with TRBJ1-2; D gene ambiguous. This CDR3 is 14 amino acids long. Trimming shortened V by 4 bases and J by 3 bases, and 12 bases separated the two germline ends. Germline-derived CDR1 and CDR2 are SNHLY and FYNNEI. The CDR3 bases are TGTGCCAGCAGTGGGAGGGTCCAGCACTATGGCTACACCTTC. This sequence encodes CASSGRVQHYGYTF.

The gene calls are TRBV4-1 and TRBJ2-1, with 8 bases fitting TRBD2. The CDR3 has 15 residues. The germline CDR1 and CDR2 sequences are MGHRA and YSYEKL. The J segment lost 8 bases and the V segment lost 3 bases, leaving 9 bases of the junction unmatched. CDR3 residues: CASSQGLGLSDEQFF. The CDR3 coding sequence is TGCGCCAGCAGCCAGGGACTAGGGTTGAGCGATGAGCAGTTCTTC.

V gene TRBV5-4 combines with J gene TRBJ2-2; 8 bases align to TRBD1. CDR3 length equals 16 residues. V lost 3 bases and J lost 3; bases outside the gene matches: 7. The germline CDR1 and CDR2 sequences are SGHNT and YYREEE (reference sequence). The CDR3 region is CASSSPPDRDTGELFF. The CDR3 nucleotides are TGTGCCAGCAGCTCCCCCCCGGACAGGGACACCGGGGAGCTGTTTTTT.

V gene TRBV18 combines with J gene TRBJ2-7, with TRBD1 identical over 9 bases. The CDR3 consists of 17 residues. CDR1 and CDR2 (germline): KGHSH, LQKENI. J was trimmed by 2 bases and V by 2 bases; bases with no gene match: 10. This CDR3 reads CASSPIVWDRATYEQYF. In nucleotides, the CDR3 is TGTGCCAGCTCACCAATCGTTTGGGACAGGGCTACCTACGAGCAGTACTTC.

The chain employs TRBV6-1 and TRBJ1-1; D may be TRBD1 (5 bases). Trimming shortened V by 2 bases and J by 4 bases, and 14 bases separated the two germline ends. This CDR3 contains 15 residues. Germline V gene lookup returns CDR1 MNHNS and CDR2 SASEGT. CDR3 coding DNA: TGTGCCAGCAGTGAATGGGGGGAAATGGCCACTGAAGCTTTCTTT. It encodes CASSEWGEMATEAFF.

The chain carries TRBV5-5 and TRBJ2-5; no clear D gene. Trimming stripped 3 bases from V and 1 base from J, with 7 bases between. The CDR3 sequence is 13 residues long. Germline lookup yields CDR1 SGHKS and CDR2 YYEKEE (reference sequence). The CDR3 sequence: CASSSGPQETQYF. The DNA for the CDR3 is TGTGCCAGCAGCTCAGGCCCCCAAGAGACCCAGTACTTC.

On this clone: A far larger clone is only one base removed, so a read error is likely. The rearrangement links TRBV5-1 to TRBJ2-7; 7 positions match TRBD1. This CDR3 is built from 15 residues. CDR1 is SGHRS, CDR2 YFSETQ, per germline. CDR3 coding DNA: TGCGCCAGCAGCGCCTGGGACAGCAGCTCCTACGGGCAGTACTTC. Amino acids: CASSAWDSSSYGQYF.

The V and J genes are TRBV4-1 and TRBJ2-3, with TRBD2 matching 10 bases. The CDR3 covers 17 residues. Trimming at V came to 4 bases and at J to 0 bases, leaving 7 bases not matched to a gene. Germline loops: CDR1 MGHRA, CDR2 YSYEKL. CDR3 coding DNA: TGCGCCAGCAGCCCCCGGACTAGCGGAGGGAGCACAGATACGCAGTATTTT. Protein sequence: CASSPRTSGGSTDTQYF.

This clone has only a few counts. The chain employs TRBV6-1 and TRBJ2-5; D may be TRBD1 (5 bases). The germline V gene encodes CDR1 MNHNS and CDR2 SASEGT. The CDR3 runs to 14 residues. Deletions cut 1 base from V and 5 bases from J, with 11 bases between. The CDR3 DNA sequence: TGTGCCAGCAGTGAAGAAGCAGGGTGGGAGACCCAGTACTTC. Its translation is CASSEEAGWETQYF.

The chain has TRBV10-1 and TRBJ1-4; no clear D gene. V lost 3 bases and J lost 4, with 9 bases in between. The V gene's germline CDR1 is WNHNN and CDR2 SYGVQD (reference sequence). CDR3 length: 14 residues. In nucleotides, the CDR3 is TGCGCCAGCAGTGATCCACGGGATAATGAAAAACTGTTTTTT. It yields the protein CASSDPRDNEKLFF.